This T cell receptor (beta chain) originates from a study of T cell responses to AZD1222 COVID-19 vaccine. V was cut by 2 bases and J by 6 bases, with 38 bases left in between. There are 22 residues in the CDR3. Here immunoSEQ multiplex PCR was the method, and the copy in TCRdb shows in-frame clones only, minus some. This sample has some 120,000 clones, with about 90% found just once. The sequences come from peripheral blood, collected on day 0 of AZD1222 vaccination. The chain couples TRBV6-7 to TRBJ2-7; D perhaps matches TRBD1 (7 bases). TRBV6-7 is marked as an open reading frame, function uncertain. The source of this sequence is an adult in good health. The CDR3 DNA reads TGTGCCAGCAGTTACCAAACCTCGGACAGGCGGCTCAACATTGGCGGGGCTAGCGAGCAGTACTTC. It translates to CASSYQTSDRRLNIGGASEQYF.